Following are 30 T cell receptor beta chains from one sample sequenced in a study of radiotherapy plus CTLA-4 blockade in lung cancer. Profiled with immunoSEQ multiplex PCR; TCRdb holds only in-frame clones, not every one. The table shows some 110,000 clones, with 78% occurring only once. The specimen comprised peripheral blood, sampled from a patient treated with radiotherapy plus ipilimumab. All receptors derive from a human donor with non-small cell lung cancer who had a partial response to radiotherapy plus ipilimumab.

The DNA for the CDR3 is TGTGCCAGCAGCTTAGAGGCGGATACTGAAGCTTTCTTT. It codes for CASSLEADTEAFF. This sequence joins TRBV13 and TRBJ1-1; D gene ambiguous. Per the germline V gene, CDR1 is PRHDT and CDR2 is FYEKMQ (reference sequence). Trimming cost V 1 base and J 5 bases, with 8 bases left between them. This CDR3 has 13 residues.

The V call is TRBV10-3, the J call TRBJ2-5, with a possible D match to TRBD1 (5 bases). The CDR3 spans 13 residues. V dropped 7 bases and J dropped 2 bases, with 11 bases sitting between them. The germline V gene encodes CDR1 ENHRY and CDR2 SYGVKD. This chain's CDR3 is CAINKGKQETQYF. The CDR3 coding sequence is TGTGCCATCAATAAGGGGAAACAAGAGACCCAGTACTTC.

The V and J genes are TRBV4-3 and TRBJ1-2, with a weak D call TRBD1 (6 bases). The germline V and J ends were trimmed by 1 base and 4 bases, with 10 bases remaining between them. The germline V gene has CDR1 LGHNA and CDR2 YSLEER. This CDR3 spans 14 amino acids. The CDR3 coding sequence is TGCGCCAGCAGCCAAGCCCAGGGGCCCTATGGCTACACCTTC. This gives the protein CASSQAQGPYGYTF.

The chain couples TRBV7-9 to TRBJ1-6, with D possibly being TRBD1 (5 bases). Germline values: CDR1 SEHNR, CDR2 FQNEAQ (reference sequence). CDR3 length: 14 residues. With 7 bases removed from V and 7 bases from J, the gap between germline ends came to 14 bases. The CDR3 here is CASTLQGSNSPLHF. The CDR3 DNA follows: TGTGCCAGCACCTTGCAGGGCTCGAATTCACCCCTCCACTTT.

The J gene is TRBJ1-2, the V gene TRBV6-5; D perhaps matches TRBD1 (5 bases). Germline loops: CDR1 MNHEY, CDR2 SVGAGI. V dropped 5 bases and J dropped 5 bases, with 9 bases sitting between them. This CDR3 spans 12 amino acids. The CDR3 DNA reads as TGTGCCAGCAGTCTTGACAGTTATGGCTACACCTTC. Its translation: CASSLDSYGYTF.

This clone was recorded many times. This sequence joins TRBV28 and TRBJ1-5; TRBD1 matches 7 bases. CDR3 size: 14 residues. The trim removed 4 bases at V and 3 bases at J, leaving 3 bases unmatched. CDR1 MDHEN and CDR2 SYDVKM come from the germline V gene. CDR3 nucleotides: TGTGCCAGCAGTTCGGGACAGCCCAATCAGCCCCAGCATTTT. Protein product: CASSSGQPNQPQHF. Supplemented by reference TRBV28 and TRBJ1-5, the full variable domain reads DVKVTQSSRYLVKRTGEKVFLECVQDMDHENMFWYRQDPGLGLRLIYFSYDVKMKEKGDIPEGYSVSREKKERFSLILESASTNQTSMYLCASSSGQPNQPQHFGDGTRLSIL.

The genes are TRBV6-5 and TRBJ1-1; 10 nucleotides match TRBD1. This CDR3 comprises 15 residues. The germline gives CDR1 MNHEY, CDR2 SVGAGI. The V segment lost 4 bases and the J segment 1 base; nucleotides outside the gene matches: 3. CDR3 amino acids: CASSSGDRGNTEAFF. The CDR3 DNA follows: TGTGCCAGCAGTTCCGGGGACAGGGGGAACACTGAAGCTTTCTTT.

The sample holds a few counts of this clone. This sequence joins TRBV6-1 and TRBJ1-5; perhaps TRBD1 as D (5 bases). V lost 2 bases to trimming and J lost 4 bases, with 6 bases between them. Germline V gene data show CDR1 as MNHNS and CDR2 as SASEGT. The CDR3 runs 13 residues. The CDR3 DNA sequence: TGTGCCAGCAGTGAACGGGGGAATCAGCCCCAGCATTTT. Amino acids: CASSERGNQPQHF.

This clone was seen only a few times. The sample holds other DNA sequences that translate to the same CDR3. The V gene is TRBV19, the J gene TRBJ2-3; 7 bases align to TRBD1. The germline gives CDR1 LNHDA, CDR2 SQIVND (reference sequence). Losses at the gene ends were 5 bases for V and 1 base for J; bases not matched to a gene: 6. The CDR3 totals 15 residues. The CDR3 is CASSSRQGRTDTQYF. CDR3 in DNA: TGTGCCAGTAGTTCAAGACAGGGACGCACAGATACGCAGTATTTT.

This clone showed up just a few times. The chain recombines TRBV11-2 with TRBJ1-2; 11 bases are shared with TRBD1. V gave up 5 bases and J gave up 8 bases; unmatched junction bases: 10. The CDR3 is made up of 15 amino acids. In germline, CDR1 is SGHAT, CDR2 FQNNGV. The CDR3 here is CASSQTGQGALGYTF. The CDR3 nucleotides are TGTGCCAGCAGCCAAACTGGACAGGGGGCGTTGGGCTACACCTTC.

This chain connects TRBV30 to TRBJ2-7, with TRBD2 as a possible D gene (6 bases). The germline gives CDR1 GTSNPN, CDR2 SVGIG (reference sequence). This CDR3 has 15 amino acids. Trimming took 3 bases from V and 6 from J, leaving 21 bases between them. CDR3 sequence: CAWRAGGTFSSEQYF. CDR3 nucleotides: TGTGCCTGGAGGGCCGGAGGGACCTTCTCATCCGAGCAGTACTTC.

This clone occurred once. CDR3 coding DNA: TGTGCCAGCAGTTTAGCAGGGGGAACTGAAGCTTTCTTT. It yields the protein CASSLAGGTEAFF. The V and J genes are TRBV28 and TRBJ1-1; 7 bases match TRBD1. Germline assignment: CDR1 MDHEN and CDR2 SYDVKM. The CDR3 consists of 13 residues. The J segment lost 5 bases and the V segment lost 2 bases, leaving 2 bases of the junction unmatched.

The chain employs TRBV7-2 and TRBJ1-2, with 7 bases fitting TRBD1. V dropped 3 bases and J dropped 6; count of bases not matched to a gene: 7. The CDR3 is made up of 14 amino acids. Germline V gene data show CDR1 as SGHTA and CDR2 as FQGNSA. The CDR3 sequence: CASSFSRQGNGYTF. As DNA, the CDR3 is TGTGCCAGCAGCTTTTCCCGACAGGGCAATGGCTACACCTTC.

The rearrangement uses TRBV28 and TRBJ2-3; tentative D call: TRBD1 (5 bases). This CDR3 has 15 amino acids. CDR1 is MDHEN, CDR2 SYDVKM, per germline. Trimming took 2 bases from V and 2 from J, leaving 11 bases between them. CDR3: CASSLGAASTDTQYF. The CDR3 nucleotides are TGTGCCAGCAGTTTAGGGGCGGCATCCACAGATACGCAGTATTTT. The variable domain in full, completed from reference TRBV28 and TRBJ2-3, reads DVKVTQSSRYLVKRTGEKVFLECVQDMDHENMFWYRQDPGLGLRLIYFSYDVKMKEKGDIPEGYSVSREKKERFSLILESASTNQTSMYLCASSLGAASTDTQYFGPGTRLTVL.

The chain combines TRBV28 with TRBJ2-4; 8 positions match TRBD2. After removal of 6 bases from V and 4 bases from J, the junction contained 8 bases not matched to a gene. CDR1 MDHEN and CDR2 SYDVKM come from the germline V gene. The length of the CDR3 is 15 residues. The CDR3 bases are TGTGCCAGCAGCCTCCCGGGACTAGGAAAAAACATTCAGTACTTC. It encodes CASSLPGLGKNIQYF.

This rearrangement joins TRBV2 to TRBJ1-1; TRBD1 matches at 8 bases. The trim removed 6 bases at V and 2 bases at J, leaving 5 bases unmatched. CDR3 length: 14 amino acids. The germline CDR1 and CDR2 sequences are SNHLY and FYNNEI. The CDR3 DNA sequence: TGTGCCAGCAGGATACAGGGGGTAAACACTGAAGCTTTCTTT. It translates to CASRIQGVNTEAFF. Full variable domain (outside the CDR3, taken from reference TRBV2 and TRBJ1-1): EPEVTQTPSHQVTQMGQEVILRCVPISNHLYFYWYRQILGQKVEFLVSFYNNEISEKSEIFDDQFSVERPDGSNFTLKIRSTKLEDSAMYFCASRIQGVNTEAFFGQGTRLTVV.

The chain joins TRBV6-5 to TRBJ1-5, with 7 bases matching TRBD1. The V and J ends lost 6 bases and 4 bases, in that order; junction bases with no gene match: 6. Per germline, CDR1 MNHEY and CDR2 SVGAGI. CDR3 length: 14 residues. The CDR3 loop reads CASSSDRINQPQHF. For the CDR3, the DNA is TGTGCCAGCAGCTCGGACAGGATTAATCAGCCCCAGCATTTT.

The chain uses TRBV7-9 and TRBJ2-2, with TRBD2 matching over 7 bases. The CDR3 spans 15 residues. V shed 1 base and J 7 bases; nucleotides not matched to a gene: 6. CDR1 SEHNR and CDR2 FQNEAQ come from the germline V gene (reference sequence). The CDR3 sequence is CASSLVSGKVGELFF. The CDR3 DNA sequence: TGTGCCAGCAGCTTAGTGAGCGGGAAAGTCGGGGAGCTGTTTTTT.

This chain connects TRBV15 to TRBJ2-7; 8 bases match TRBD1. This CDR3 has 15 residues. Germline V gene sequence: CDR1 LNHNV, CDR2 YYDKDF (reference sequence). The ends lost 3 bases at V and 3 bases at J; junction bases unmatched: 7. CDR3 region: CATSRTGVGNYEQYF. As DNA, the CDR3 is TGTGCCACCAGCAGGACAGGGGTCGGGAACTACGAGCAGTACTTC.

The sample holds one count of this clone. V usage is TRBV28 and J usage is TRBJ1-1, with no clear D. The CDR3 has 15 residues. Germline assignment: CDR1 MDHEN and CDR2 SYDVKM. Trimming removed 4 bases at V and 1 base at J, with 13 bases between. The CDR3 sequence is CASSSLVEGNTEAFF. As DNA, the CDR3 is TGTGCCAGCAGTTCCCTGGTTGAGGGGAACACTGAAGCTTTCTTT.

The V gene is TRBV28, the J gene TRBJ1-3; D gene ambiguous. This CDR3 is built from 13 residues. From germline, CDR1 is MDHEN and CDR2 SYDVKM. V was pared by 6 bases and J by 1 base, with 7 bases between. The CDR3 DNA is TGTGCCAGCAGGGGCATTTCTGGAAACACCATATATTTT. Encoded protein: CASRGISGNTIYF.

This sequence joins TRBV30 and TRBJ1-2, with 9 nucleotides matching TRBD1. Trimming removed 5 bases from V and 1 base from J; junction bases left unmatched: 8. Germline V gives CDR1 GTSNPN, CDR2 SVGIG (reference sequence). The CDR3 sequence is 15 residues long. For the CDR3, the DNA is TGTGCCTGGGCACTTTCGGGACAGGGTAACTATGGCTACACCTTC. It yields the protein CAWALSGQGNYGYTF.

This clone was seen once. The rearrangement links TRBV5-1 to TRBJ2-3, with D possibly TRBD1 on 6 matching bases. The CDR3 is 15 amino acids. Trimming took 2 bases from V and 0 from J, leaving 10 bases between them. In germline, CDR1 is SGHRS, CDR2 YFSETQ. The CDR3 region has the DNA TGCGCCAGCAGCTTCCAGGGGCCCAGCACAGATACGCAGTATTTT. It encodes CASSFQGPSTDTQYF. Full variable domain (outside the CDR3, taken from reference TRBV5-1 and TRBJ2-3): KAGVTQTPRYLIKTRGQQVTLSCSPISGHRSVSWYQQTPGQGLQFLFEYFSETQRNKGNFPGRFSGRQFSNSRSEMNVSTLELGDSALYLCASSFQGPSTDTQYFGPGTRLTVL.

A word on this clone: An end of the junction does not agree with germline; a read error may underlie this. This chain uses TRBV6-5 with TRBJ2-5, with 12 bases lining up with TRBD2. The CDR3 length is 16 residues. CDR1 is MNHEY, CDR2 SVGAGI, per germline. CDR3 bases: TGTGCCAGCAGTTATCGCGGACTAGCGGGACGAGAGACCCGGTACTTC. This translates into CASSYRGLAGRETRYF.

Only one count was recorded for this clone. This chain uses TRBV7-9 with TRBJ2-1; perhaps TRBD2 as D (6 bases). From germline, CDR1 is SEHNR and CDR2 FQNEAQ (reference sequence). With 3 bases removed from V and 8 bases from J, the gap between germline ends came to 20 bases. The CDR3 has 16 residues. The CDR3 nucleotides read TGTGCCAGCAGCTTCTTAGGGACTGGAGCGGTCGATGAGCAGTTCTTC. Protein sequence: CASSFLGTGAVDEQFF.

The CDR3 loop is CASSQDRAGGPYNEQFF. CDR3 DNA sequence: TGTGCCAGCAGCCAAGATCGAGCGGGAGGGCCCTACAATGAGCAGTTCTTC. V usage is TRBV4-2 and J usage is TRBJ2-1; 10 positions match TRBD2. Germline V gene lookup returns CDR1 LGHNA and CDR2 YNFKEQ. This CDR3 has 17 residues. J was trimmed by 2 bases and V by 0 bases; bases with no gene match: 4.

This chain joins TRBV25-1 and TRBJ1-1; D gene ambiguous. Trimming removed 5 bases from V and 4 bases from J, with 14 bases in between. CDR1 and CDR2 (germline): MGHDK, SYGVNS. The CDR3 has 14 amino acids. In nucleotides, the CDR3 is TGTGCCAGCAGTCCTCAAGGTCGGGGCACTGAAGCTTTCTTT. It yields the protein CASSPQGRGTEAFF.

The chain recombines TRBV29-1 with TRBJ2-2, with D maybe TRBD2 (6 bases). V gave up 6 bases and J gave up 3 bases, with 14 bases separating them. The CDR3 covers 14 residues. CDR1 is SQVTM, CDR2 ANQGSEA, per germline. The CDR3 DNA follows: TGCAGCGTCAAGAGAGGGACTGACACCGGGGAGCTGTTTTTT. This sequence encodes CSVKRGTDTGELFF.

The chain couples TRBV28 to TRBJ2-7, with a weak D call TRBD2 (6 bases). This CDR3 is 15 amino acids long. In germline, CDR1 is MDHEN, CDR2 SYDVKM. V lost 7 bases, J lost 3 bases, and 19 bases lay in between. The CDR3 bases are TGTGCCAGCATCTCACGGGGGATTTGGGGCTACGAGCAGTACGTC. This gives the protein CASISRGIWGYEQYV.

This chain connects TRBV6-5 to TRBJ1-3; D may be TRBD1 (5 bases). Germline V CDR1 and CDR2: MNHEY, SVGAGI. The V end lost 0 bases, the J end lost 11 bases, and 14 bases lay between the germline ends. The CDR3 runs to 14 residues. CDR3 loop: CASSYSIVGDSIYF. Written as DNA, the CDR3 is TGTGCCAGCAGTTACTCGATAGTAGGGGATTCCATATATTTT.